A single sample gave rise to the 14 T cell receptor beta chains below, sequenced in a study of cytotoxic CD8 clonotypes in ibrutinib-treated CLL. The table came from immunoSEQ multiplex PCR; TCRdb's copy has only in-frame clones and leaves some out. The data show tens of thousands of clones, 49% seen once. The source was PBMCs, collected before ibrutinib treatment. The source is a human donor with chronic lymphocytic leukemia.

V is TRBV5-5 and J is TRBJ1-2; D unresolved. With 1 base removed from V and 4 bases from J, the gap between germline ends came to 14 bases. Germline CDR1 is SGHKS and CDR2 is YYEKEE (reference sequence). The CDR3 has 15 residues. This chain's CDR3 is CASSLTSRNLYGYTF. The CDR3 DNA reads as TGTGCCAGCAGCTTGACCTCAAGGAATCTCTATGGCTACACCTTC.

The chain joins TRBV28 to TRBJ1-5; D not certain. CDR3 length: 18 amino acids. Germline V gene lookup returns CDR1 MDHEN and CDR2 SYDVKM. Trimming took 3 bases from V and 4 from J, leaving 22 bases between them. The CDR3 nucleotides read TGTGCCAGCAGTTTGATGGGGAGGACCCTCCGTGCAAATCAGCCCCAGCATTTT. Encoded protein: CASSLMGRTLRANQPQHF.

This clone appeared a few times. The J gene is TRBJ2-7, the V gene TRBV6-5; TRBD2 might be the D (6 bases). Between the trimmed V and J ends, which lost 0 bases and 9 bases, there was a span of 12 bases. The CDR3 consists of 13 residues. Germline assignment: CDR1 MNHEY and CDR2 SVGAGI. The CDR3 region has the DNA TGTGCCAGCAGTTACTCCGGGGGAGGAGGGCAGTACTTC. This sequence encodes CASSYSGGGGQYF.

The chain employs TRBV27 and TRBJ2-7; a weak D match, TRBD1 (5 bases). The V end lost 0 bases, the J end lost 9 bases, and 18 bases lay between the germline ends. In germline, CDR1 is MNHEY, CDR2 SMNVEV (reference sequence). This CDR3 region has 15 residues. The CDR3 sequence: CASSLSYTTVFGQYF. The CDR3 DNA reads TGTGCCAGCAGTTTATCTTACACGACAGTGTTTGGGCAGTACTTC.

The rearrangement uses TRBV2 and TRBJ2-1; the D is unclear. There are 11 residues in the CDR3. Germline CDR1 and CDR2: SNHLY and FYNNEI. V lost 7 bases to trimming and J lost 3 bases, with 4 bases between them. CDR3 protein: CASTGYNEQFF. CDR3 in DNA: TGTGCCAGCACTGGCTACAATGAGCAGTTCTTC.

The chain couples TRBV2 to TRBJ1-5; 9 positions agree with TRBD1. Germline-derived CDR1 and CDR2 are SNHLY and FYNNEI. J lost 7 bases, V lost 5 bases, and 9 bases had no gene match. The CDR3 consists of 15 residues. CDR3 residues: CASSRDRAGLQPQHF. The CDR3 DNA is TGTGCCAGCAGTCGGGACAGGGCGGGACTACAGCCCCAGCATTTT.

This chain links TRBV6-1 with TRBJ1-2, with D possibly TRBD1 on 5 matching bases. Germline loops: CDR1 MNHNS, CDR2 SASEGT. V gave up 5 bases and J gave up 3 bases, with 16 bases separating them. The CDR3 covers 15 residues. The chain's CDR3 is CASSRDGALDYGYTF. The CDR3 DNA sequence: TGTGCCAGCAGTAGGGACGGTGCTCTCGACTATGGCTACACCTTC.

This chain joins TRBV5-1 and TRBJ2-3, with D perhaps matching TRBD1 or TRBD2 (5 bases each). CDR3 length: 14 residues. V was trimmed by 3 bases and J by 0 bases, leaving 8 bases between them. Germline-derived CDR1 and CDR2 are SGHRS and YFSETQ. The CDR3 sequence is CASSWGRSTDTQYF. CDR3 in DNA: TGCGCCAGCAGCTGGGGGAGAAGCACAGATACGCAGTATTTT.

The chain recombines TRBV7-2 with TRBJ1-5; tentative D call: TRBD1 (5 bases). Trimming took off 2 bases at V and 6 bases at J, with 11 bases between the two ends. This CDR3 spans 14 amino acids. In germline, CDR1 is SGHTA, CDR2 FQGNSA. CDR3 nucleotide sequence: TGTGCCAGCAGCTTAAGGCAGGGATCTCAGCCCCAGCATTTT. This encodes CASSLRQGSQPQHF.

Only one count was recorded for this clone. J is TRBJ2-7 and V is TRBV10-2, with 12 bases that match TRBD1. The V segment lost 4 bases and the J segment 6 bases; nucleotides outside the gene matches: 4. The CDR3 consists of 14 residues. The germline CDR1 and CDR2 sequences are WSHSY and SAAADI. CDR3 coding DNA: TGCGCCAGCAGTGCGGGGACAGGGGGCGGCGAGCAGTACTTC. The encoded protein is CASSAGTGGGEQYF.

The rearrangement links TRBV9 to TRBJ2-2, with TRBD2 matching over 7 bases. CDR3 length: 15 residues. Losses at the gene ends were 5 bases for V and 0 bases for J; bases not matched to a gene: 4. The germline CDR1 and CDR2 sequences are SGDLS and YYNGEE. CDR3 DNA sequence: TGTGCCAGCAGACGACTAGCATCGAACACCGGGGAGCTGTTTTTT. It encodes CASRRLASNTGELFF.

This clone was observed a few times. This chain links TRBV9 with TRBJ2-7; 8 bases match TRBD2. V lost 4 bases, J lost 2 bases, and 8 bases stayed unmatched. The CDR3 is 15 residues long. The V gene's germline CDR1 is SGDLS and CDR2 YYNGEE. DNA for the CDR3: TGTGCCAGCAGCCCACTTAGCGGGGCCACCTACGAGCAGTACTTC. Its translation: CASSPLSGATYEQYF.

This clone was seen a handful of times. The chain carries TRBV10-3 and TRBJ1-3; 7 nucleotides agree with TRBD1. The germline V gene has CDR1 ENHRY and CDR2 SYGVKD. J lost 0 bases, V lost 2 bases, and 4 bases had no gene match. CDR3 length: 16 residues. This CDR3 is CAISEPTGVSGNTIYF. The CDR3 DNA follows: TGTGCCATCAGTGAGCCTACAGGGGTCTCTGGAAACACCATATATTTT.

Only one count was recorded for this clone. The chain couples TRBV30 to TRBJ1-5, with D possibly being TRBD1 (6 bases). CDR1 and CDR2 from the germline V gene are GTSNPN and SVGIG (reference sequence). V was shortened by 1 base and J by 3 bases, with 16 bases between the two germline ends. The CDR3 contains 16 residues. CDR3 amino acids: CAWSEPQGHPNQPQHF. DNA of the CDR3: TGTGCCTGGAGTGAACCACAGGGTCACCCCAATCAGCCCCAGCATTTT.